The next 10 T cell receptor beta chains were all read from a single sample in a study of Graves' ophthalmopathy and Graves' hyperthyroidism. RNA served as the template for amplifying TCR beta CDR3 regions. HTBI primers primed a first-round RT-PCR, and a second-round multiplex PCR followed. TCRdb re-analysed the multiplex PCR reads in MiXCR, keeping a single row per CDR3 protein. Here the sample spans roughly 1.1 million distinct CDR3 sequences, 35% to 45% being singletons. Sequences were obtained from peripheral blood or thyroid tissue (not recorded which). The receptors were sampled from an adult man with Graves' hyperthyroidism.

A note on this clonotype: At one end, the junction sequence differs from germline, possibly due to a read error. V is TRBV10-2 and J is TRBJ2-2; maybe TRBD2 (6 bases). The CDR3 is 18 residues long. In germline, CDR1 is WSHSY, CDR2 SAAADI. CDR3 amino acids: CASSYSKVLGLNTGELFF. The CDR3 DNA sequence: TGTGCCAGCAGTTACTCGAAAGTTTTGGGACTGAACACCGGGGAGCTGTTTTTT.

This clonotype was seen many times. This chain links TRBV29-1 with TRBJ1-2; 7 nucleotides agree with TRBD1. Germline CDR1 and CDR2: SQVTM and ANQGSEA. V dropped 7 bases and J dropped 10; count of bases not matched to a gene: 9. The CDR3 contains 11 residues. The CDR3 DNA follows: TGCAGCGGGTGGGACAGCTCCTCCTACACCTTC. This encodes CSGWDSSSYTF. The full variable domain, completed using reference TRBV29-1 and TRBJ1-2, is SAVISQKPSRDICQRGTSLTIQCQVDSQVTMMFWYRQQPGQSLTLIATANQGSEATYESGFVIDKFPISRPNLTFSTLTVSNMSPEDSSIYLCSGWDSSSYTFGSGTRLTVV.

The CDR3 DNA sequence: TGTGCCAGCAGCCCTCACCCCGCTGGAACCGGGGAGCTGTTTTTT. Residues: CASSPHPAGTGELFF. J is TRBJ2-2 and V is TRBV7-8; D ambiguous. The CDR3 sequence is 15 residues long. V lost 5 bases and J lost 5, with 15 bases in between. Germline-derived CDR1 and CDR2 are SGHVS and FQNEAQ.

As for this clonotype: A read error is possible here, since a much larger clone lies one base away. The rearrangement uses TRBV14 and TRBJ2-7; D is unclear. The germline CDR1 and CDR2 sequences are SGHDN and FVKESK. Trimming took off 1 base at V and 2 bases at J, with 9 bases between the two ends. The CDR3 has 14 residues. DNA for the CDR3: TGTGCCAGCAGCCAAGCTGCGGAAGCCTACGAGCAGTACTTC. Its protein product is CASSQAAEAYEQYF.

This clonotype has at least ten counts. The V call is TRBV7-9, the J call TRBJ2-7, with 7 bases lining up with TRBD1. Germline CDR1 is SEHNR and CDR2 is FQNEAQ (reference sequence). V gave up 5 bases and J gave up 2 bases; unmatched junction bases: 9. This CDR3 is built from 15 residues. The CDR3 protein is CASSPSTGVPYEQYF. The CDR3, as DNA: TGTGCCAGCAGCCCGTCTACAGGGGTCCCCTACGAGCAGTACTTC.

This clonotype occurred many times. The genes are TRBV7-2 and TRBJ1-3; TRBD1 matches at 7 bases. Germline values: CDR1 SGHTA, CDR2 FQGNSA. The trim removed 3 bases at V and 2 bases at J, leaving 7 bases unmatched. CDR3 length: 16 residues. CDR3 sequence (DNA): TGTGCCAGCAGCTTTGGGACAGCACTTGCTGGAAACACCATATATTTT. It translates to CASSFGTALAGNTIYF. Complete variable domain (other parts from reference TRBV7-2 and TRBJ1-3): GAGVSQSPSNKVTEKGKDVELRCDPISGHTALYWYRQSLGQGLEFLIYFQGNSAPDKSGLPSDRFSAERTGGSVSTLTIQRTQQEDSAVYLCASSFGTALAGNTIYFGEGSWLTVV.

This chain joins TRBV10-1 and TRBJ2-7; 8 bases map to TRBD1. There are 16 residues in the CDR3. The germline V gene encodes CDR1 WNHNN and CDR2 SYGVQD (reference sequence). The V and J ends lost 3 bases and 6 bases, in that order; junction bases with no gene match: 13. The CDR3 reads CASSDDTPRGQGEQYF. As DNA, the CDR3 is TGCGCCAGCAGTGATGATACACCCAGGGGGCAAGGCGAGCAGTACTTC.

This clonotype was seen at least ten times. One end of the junction does not line up with germline, which may come from a read error. CDR3 protein: CASNLQGENTEAFF. CDR3 DNA: TGTGCCAGCAACTTACAGGGGGAGAACACTGAAGCTTTCTTT. This chain uses TRBV11-2 with TRBJ1-1; TRBD1 matches at 8 bases. The CDR3 length is 14 residues. Per the germline V gene, CDR1 is SGHAT and CDR2 is FQNNGV.

This clonotype has a count of ten or more. The V call is TRBV11-2, the J call TRBJ1-1; 12 nucleotides match TRBD1. This CDR3 contains 13 residues. The ends lost 6 bases at V and 11 bases at J; junction bases unmatched: 7. Germline assignment: CDR1 SGHAT and CDR2 FQNNGV. In DNA, the CDR3 is TGTGCCAGCAGTTGGGGACAGGGGGCGAGGGCTTTCTTT. As protein: CASSWGQGARAFF.

This chain joins TRBV15 and TRBJ1-1; 9 bases match TRBD1. V lost 2 bases and J lost 3; bases outside the gene matches: 4. The CDR3 length is 15 residues. Germline lookup yields CDR1 LNHNV and CDR2 YYDKDF (reference sequence). This chain's CDR3 is CATSRWTGVDTEAFF. The CDR3 DNA reads TGTGCCACCAGCAGATGGACAGGGGTGGACACTGAAGCTTTCTTT.